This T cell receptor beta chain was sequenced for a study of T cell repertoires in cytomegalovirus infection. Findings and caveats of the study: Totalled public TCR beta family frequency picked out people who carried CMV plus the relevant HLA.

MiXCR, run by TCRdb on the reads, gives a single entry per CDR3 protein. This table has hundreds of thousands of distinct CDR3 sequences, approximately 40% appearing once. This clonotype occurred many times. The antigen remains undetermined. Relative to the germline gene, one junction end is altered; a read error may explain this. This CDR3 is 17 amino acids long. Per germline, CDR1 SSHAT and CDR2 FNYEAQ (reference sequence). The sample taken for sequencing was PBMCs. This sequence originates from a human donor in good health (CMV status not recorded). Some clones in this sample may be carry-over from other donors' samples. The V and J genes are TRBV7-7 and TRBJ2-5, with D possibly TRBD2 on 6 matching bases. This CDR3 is CASSRIHRGTGEETQYF. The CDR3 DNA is TGTGCTAGCAGTCGAATACACCGGGGGACTGGGGAAGAGACCCAGTACTTC.